Below are 14 T cell receptor beta chains sequenced from a single sample in a study of blood T cell repertoires in COVID-19. Assay: immunoSEQ multiplex PCR; the TCRdb copy retains only in-frame clones and omits some. The repertoire holds about 80,000 clones, with around 79% as singletons. The sequenced material came from peripheral blood. These receptors all stem from an elderly man with acute or convalescent COVID-19.

The DNA of the CDR3 is TGTGCCAGCAGCACGAGGGACTACACAGATACGCAGTATTTT. Protein: CASSTRDYTDTQYF. The chain carries TRBV11-3 and TRBJ2-3, with 7 positions matching TRBD2. The V segment lost 5 bases and the J segment 2 bases; nucleotides outside the gene matches: 4. Germline V gene lookup returns CDR1 SGHNT and CDR2 YENEEA. This CDR3 has 14 residues.

The chain recombines TRBV6-6 with TRBJ1-4; 10 nucleotides line up with TRBD1. Germline V gene lookup returns CDR1 MNHNY and CDR2 SVGAGI (reference sequence). The ends lost 5 bases at V and 3 bases at J; junction bases unmatched: 9. The CDR3 consists of 17 residues. DNA of the CDR3: TGTGCCAGCAGTCCCCGGACAGGGGGGAGTGCTAATGAAAAACTGTTTTTT. Protein sequence: CASSPRTGGSANEKLFF.

The chain couples TRBV12-5 to TRBJ1-1, with 7 bases identical to TRBD1. Germline CDR1 is LGHNT and CDR2 is FRNRAP. CDR3 size: 16 residues. J gave up 3 bases and V 3 bases, and 10 bases lay outside the gene matches. CDR3 in amino acids: CASGFPIGGGDTEAFF. The CDR3 DNA reads TGTGCTAGTGGTTTTCCCATAGGAGGGGGCGACACTGAAGCTTTCTTT.

V usage is TRBV6-5 and J usage is TRBJ1-6, with D possibly TRBD1 on 5 matching bases. With 2 bases removed from V and 7 bases from J, the gap between germline ends came to 9 bases. This CDR3 has 14 residues. From germline, CDR1 is MNHEY and CDR2 SVGAGI. CDR3 amino acids: CASSYTRQNSPLHF. The CDR3 DNA reads as TGTGCCAGCAGTTACACCCGACAGAATTCACCCCTCCACTTT.

J is TRBJ1-4 and V is TRBV6-6; 9 positions agree with TRBD1. The CDR3 spans 14 residues. Germline-derived CDR1 and CDR2 are MNHNY and SVGAGI (reference sequence). V shed 6 bases, J shed 5 bases, and the junction held 4 bases outside the gene matches. CDR3 in amino acids: CASRSGTGNEKLFF. The CDR3 DNA is TGTGCCAGCAGATCCGGGACAGGGAATGAAAAACTGTTTTTT.

The chain employs TRBV4-2 and TRBJ1-4, with D unclear. This CDR3 is built from 15 residues. Between the trimmed V and J ends, which lost 1 base and 6 bases, there was a span of 12 bases. Germline CDR1 is LGHNA and CDR2 is YNFKEQ. DNA of the CDR3: TGTGCCAGCAGCCAAGTTTTGGGGAGGGATGAAAAACTGTTTTTT. It translates to CASSQVLGRDEKLFF.

The gene calls are TRBV24-1 and TRBJ2-7, with 9 bases fitting TRBD1. The J segment lost 9 bases and the V segment lost 2 bases, leaving 7 bases of the junction unmatched. The CDR3 consists of 14 residues. Germline V gene sequence: CDR1 KGHDR, CDR2 SFDVKD. This chain's CDR3 is CATSDSAGQGRQYF. CDR3 DNA: TGTGCCACCAGTGATTCGGCGGGACAGGGACGGCAGTACTTC.

The chain couples TRBV12-3 or TRBV12-4 to TRBJ2-5, with D unresolved. Trimming removed 7 bases at V and 5 bases at J, with 8 bases between. The CDR3 spans 11 residues. The chain's CDR3 is CASTTRETQYF. In DNA form, the CDR3 reads TGTGCCAGCACCACCAGGGAGACCCAGTACTTC.

The chain couples TRBV19 to TRBJ1-2; D might be TRBD1 (5 bases). The length of the CDR3 is 15 residues. The germline gives CDR1 LNHDA, CDR2 SQIVND (reference sequence). The germline V and J ends were trimmed by 7 bases and 5 bases, with 20 bases remaining between them. CDR3 sequence reads: CASTDPTQDFYGYTF. For the CDR3, the DNA is TGTGCCAGTACCGATCCCACACAGGATTTTTATGGCTACACCTTC.

This clone was picked up a small number of times. This chain joins TRBV7-2 and TRBJ2-7, with TRBD2 matching 13 bases. This CDR3 has 15 residues. Looked up from germline, CDR1 is SGHTA and CDR2 is FQGNSA. V shed 6 bases, J shed 2 bases, and the junction held 4 bases outside the gene matches. The DNA of the CDR3 is TGTGCCAGCAGAACCGGACTAGCGGGGGCCTACGAGCAGTACTTC. It codes for CASRTGLAGAYEQYF.

DNA of the CDR3: TGTGCCAGCAGCTTAGCGGGCCTCTACGAGCAGTACTTC. Its protein product is CASSLAGLYEQYF. This chain links TRBV7-8 with TRBJ2-7; D gene ambiguous. V was pared by 0 bases and J by 3 bases, with 6 bases between. The germline V gene has CDR1 SGHVS and CDR2 FQNEAQ. This CDR3 has 13 amino acids.

The chain links TRBV3-1 (or the pseudogene TRBV3-2) to TRBJ2-5, with 10 positions matching TRBD2. Germline assignment: CDR1 LGHDT and CDR2 YNNKEL (reference sequence). Trimming took 0 bases from V and 2 from J; bases not matched to a gene: 12. The CDR3 consists of 19 residues. CDR3 bases: TGTGCCAGCAGCCAAGATAGGAAAGGACTAGCGGCCCTTCAAGAGACCCAGTACTTC. Translating it yields CASSQDRKGLAALQETQYF.

V and J are TRBV27 and TRBJ2-1; 7 bases match TRBD1. Germline CDR1 is MNHEY and CDR2 is SMNVEV (reference sequence). With 2 bases clipped from V and 4 bases from J, the junction kept 5 bases outside the gene matches. The CDR3 is 15 residues long. CDR3 protein: CASSLEGADYNEQFF. The CDR3 DNA follows: TGTGCCAGCAGTTTAGAGGGGGCCGATTACAATGAGCAGTTCTTC.

CDR3 in DNA: TGTGCCAGCAGCTTAGGGGGACTCTCCTACGAGCAGTACTTC. As protein: CASSLGGLSYEQYF. This chain connects TRBV7-8 to TRBJ2-7; D possibly corresponds to TRBD2 (6 bases). Germline V gene lookup returns CDR1 SGHVS and CDR2 FQNEAQ. Trimming cost V 1 base and J 0 bases, with 7 bases left between them. This CDR3 region has 14 residues.